These T cell receptor beta chains were read from a single sample in a study of blood T cells in healthy people across ages. TCRdb itself ran the 5' RACE reads through MiXCR, one entry per CDR3 protein. The table lists roughly 860,000 distinct CDR3 sequences, 55% to 65% of them singletons, with 25% to 30% in the top ten. The sample comprised blood. These receptor sequences come from a man aged 30 to 39 in good health. The CDR3 runs from the conserved cysteine through the conserved F or W. The D gene is left open where the match is weak. Rows give clone size only sometimes, using once, few, many, or a class for an expanded clone.

V: TRBV7-3; D: -; J: TRBJ1-1; size: -; DNA: TGTGCCAGCAGCTTAAGAAATAGAAACACTGAAGCTTTCTTT; CDR3: CASSLRNRNTEAFF
V: TRBV4-2; D: -; J: TRBJ2-7; size: -; DNA: TGTGCCAGCAGCAAAGGGGGTTTATACGAGCAGTACTTC; CDR3: CASSKGGLYEQYF
V: TRBV7-2; D: TRBD1; J: TRBJ2-5; size: few; DNA: TGTGCCAGCAGCTTACGGAAGGCAGGGGGCTCGGAGACCCAGTACTTC; CDR3: CASSLRKAGGSETQYF
V: TRBV20-1; D: -; J: TRBJ2-5; size: once; DNA: TGCAGTGTTGACCCGAAGGGGGAGACCCAGTACTTC; CDR3: CSVDPKGETQYF
V: TRBV20-1; D: TRBD1; J: TRBJ2-7; size: -; DNA: TGCAGTGCTAGAAGCTTACAGGGGGCTACCTACGAGCAGTACTTC; CDR3: CSARSLQGATYEQYF
V: TRBV20-1; D: -; J: TRBJ2-3; size: few; DNA: TGCAGTGCTCGACCTTGGACAGTCCCAGATACGCAGTATTTT; CDR3: CSARPWTVPDTQYF
V: TRBV28; D: TRBD1; J: TRBJ2-1; size: once; DNA: TGTGCCAGCAGGCCTCCGGACAGGGCAAGCTCCTACAATGAGCAGTTCTTC; CDR3: CASRPPDRASSYNEQFF
V: TRBV7-9; D: TRBD1; J: TRBJ2-5; size: -; DNA: TGTGCCAGCAGCCAAACAGGGACAGCCGCGGAGACCCAGTACTTC; CDR3: CASSQTGTAAETQYF
V: TRBV6-5; D: -; J: TRBJ2-4; size: -; DNA: TGTGCCAGCACCGGACCCCAGGAGCAGTACTTC; CDR3: CASTGPQEQYF
V: TRBV7-2; D: TRBD2; J: TRBJ2-3; size: many; DNA: TGTGCCAGCAGCTTCGAGCGGGGTACAGATACGCAGTATTTT; CDR3: CASSFERGTDTQYF
V: TRBV9; D: TRBD2; J: TRBJ2-5; size: -; DNA: TGTGCCAGCAGCGGGGAAAAAAGACTAGCGGGGGGCCAGGAGACCCAGTACTTC; CDR3: CASSGEKRLAGGQETQYF
V: TRBV3-1; D: TRBD2; J: TRBJ2-3; size: -; DNA: TGTGCCAGCAGCCAGCTTCGGGAGGGCACAGATACGCAGTATTTT; CDR3: CASSQLREGTDTQYF
V: TRBV29-1; D: -; J: TRBJ2-3; size: few; DNA: TGCAGCCTCCGGACAGATACGCAGTATTTT; CDR3: CSLRTDTQYF
V: TRBV30; D: -; J: TRBJ2-3; size: -; DNA: TGTGCCTGGAGTTTTATCGATACGCAGTATTTT; CDR3: CAWSFIDTQYF
V: TRBV10-3; D: -; J: TRBJ2-7; size: -; DNA: TGTGCCATCAGTGACAGGGACGACGAGCAGTACTTC; CDR3: CAISDRDDEQYF
V: TRBV2; D: TRBD1; J: TRBJ1-2; size: many; DNA: TGTGCCAGCAGTTCGGGACAGGGGGCGAGTGGCTACACCTTC; CDR3: CASSSGQGASGYTF
V: TRBV10-3; D: -; J: TRBJ2-3; size: -; DNA: TGTGCCGCGGACCACGGAGATACGCAGTATTTT; CDR3: CAADHGDTQYF
V: TRBV3-1; D: -; J: TRBJ1-5; size: -; DNA: TGTGCCAGCAGCCAGGATTATAGCAATCAGCCCCAGCATTTT; CDR3: CASSQDYSNQPQHF
V: TRBV7-2; D: TRBD2; J: TRBJ2-3; size: -; DNA: TGTGCCAGCAGCTTTGGGAGCGGGGGGTTTGTTACGCAGTATTTT; CDR3: CASSFGSGGFVTQYF
V: TRBV6-6; D: -; J: TRBJ2-1; size: -; DNA: TGTGCCAGCATAAAGATCTGGGGTCTTAGCGGCAATGAGCAGTTCTTC; CDR3: CASIKIWGLSGNEQFF
V: TRBV9; D: -; J: TRBJ2-5; size: -; DNA: TGTGCCAGCAGCGTAGGGGTCTTTCAAGAGACCCAGTACTTC; CDR3: CASSVGVFQETQYF
V: TRBV7-6; D: -; J: TRBJ1-1; size: -; DNA: TGTGCCAGCAGCTCCGAGCCGGGACATCCTAGGGAAGCTTTCTTT; CDR3: CASSSEPGHPREAFF
V: TRBV7-2; D: -; J: TRBJ2-7; size: few; DNA: TGTGCCAGCAGCCCCTCAGCAGGGGTATCCTACGAGCAGTACTTC; CDR3: CASSPSAGVSYEQYF
V: TRBV5-1; D: -; J: TRBJ2-3; size: -; DNA: TGCGCCAGCAGGCTAGGATATGATACGCAGTATTTT; CDR3: CASRLGYDTQYF
V: TRBV6-6; D: -; J: TRBJ2-7; size: -; DNA: TGTGCCAGCACTTGGGGCAGCTCCTACGAGCAGTACTTC; CDR3: CASTWGSSYEQYF
V: TRBV10-3; D: -; J: TRBJ2-1; size: -; DNA: TGTGCCATCGCGGTCGGGGGGCTCAATGAGCAGTTCTTC; CDR3: CAIAVGGLNEQFF
V: TRBV27; D: TRBD2; J: TRBJ2-3; size: -; DNA: TGTGCCAGCAGTCTCGAGACTAGCCTCAAAGCAGATACGCAGTATTTT; CDR3: CASSLETSLKADTQYF
V: TRBV7-9; D: TRBD1; J: TRBJ2-5; size: -; DNA: TGTTCCAGCAGCACCCGGGACAGGACCCAGTACTTC; CDR3: CSSSTRDRTQYF
V: TRBV2; D: -; J: TRBJ2-1; size: -; DNA: TGTGCCAGCAGAACAGTCAATGAGCAGTTCTTC; CDR3: CASRTVNEQFF
V: TRBV7-8; D: -; J: TRBJ2-3; size: -; DNA: TGTGCCAGCAGCTTAGCCTTAGCTACTAATACAGATACGCAGTATTTT; CDR3: CASSLALATNTDTQYF
V: TRBV13; D: TRBD1; J: TRBJ1-2; size: -; DNA: TGTGCCAGCAGCTTGGACAGGGGAAGCTACACCTTC; CDR3: CASSLDRGSYTF
V: TRBV27; D: TRBD2; J: TRBJ2-3; size: -; DNA: TGTGCCAGCAGTTTAAAAAGCGGGGGCACGGATACGCAGTATTTT; CDR3: CASSLKSGGTDTQYF
V: TRBV12-3/TRBV12-4; D: TRBD1; J: TRBJ2-7; size: -; DNA: TGTGCCAGCAGTTTGGGGGACAGGGGAAAATACGAGCAGTACTTC; CDR3: CASSLGDRGKYEQYF
V: TRBV20-1; D: TRBD2; J: TRBJ2-1; size: -; DNA: TGCAGTGCTAGAGGTTATGAGACTAGCGGAAGATACAATGAGCAGTTCTTC; CDR3: CSARGYETSGRYNEQFF
V: TRBV28; D: TRBD1; J: TRBJ2-2; size: -; DNA: TGTGCCAGCATTCCTCTAGGGACAGGGAGGGCCGGGGAGCTGTTTTTT; CDR3: CASIPLGTGRAGELFF
V: TRBV5-1; D: TRBD1; J: TRBJ2-7; size: few; DNA: TGCGCCAGCAGCACTACAGGGGGCTTCGAGCAGTACTTC; CDR3: CASSTTGGFEQYF
V: TRBV7-2; D: -; J: TRBJ2-7; size: -; DNA: TGTGCCAGCAGCCCGTACGGGGGAGGAAGATACGAGCAGTACTTC; CDR3: CASSPYGGGRYEQYF
V: TRBV4-2; D: -; J: TRBJ1-2; size: -; DNA: TGTGCCAGCAGCCAAGCACAAGGTGGGGAAAACTATGGCTACACCTTC; CDR3: CASSQAQGGENYGYTF
V: TRBV7-9; D: -; J: TRBJ2-7; size: once; DNA: TGTGCCAGCAGCGTATTTGAGGGACCCGAGCAGTACTTC; CDR3: CASSVFEGPEQYF
V: TRBV5-6; D: -; J: TRBJ2-5; size: -; DNA: TGTGCCAGCAGCTGGGTTATTGGACCCAGATCGGATGAGCAGTACTTC; CDR3: CASSWVIGPRSDEQYF
V: TRBV29-1; D: -; J: TRBJ2-1; size: few; DNA: TGCAGCGTTGAAGGCGGATCGGGGGTTGTTGTTGAGCAGTTCTTC; CDR3: CSVEGGSGVVVEQFF
V: TRBV11-2; D: -; J: TRBJ1-6; size: -; DNA: TGTGCCAGCAGCTTAGTTCCCGGGGCCGATTCCTATTCACCCCTCCACTTT; CDR3: CASSLVPGADSYSPLHF
V: TRBV5-1; D: TRBD1; J: TRBJ2-5; size: -; DNA: TGCGCCAGCAGCGTAGAGACAGGGGGTGAGCAGTACTTC; CDR3: CASSVETGGEQYF
V: TRBV2; D: -; J: TRBJ2-7; size: -; DNA: TGTGCCAGCAGCTCAGACCCCTTTGCGCAGTACTTC; CDR3: CASSSDPFAQYF
V: TRBV27; D: -; J: TRBJ2-7; size: -; DNA: TGTGCCAGCGCCGCGACGGCCTCCTACGAGCAGTACTTC; CDR3: CASAATASYEQYF
V: TRBV7-2; D: -; J: TRBJ2-5; size: -; DNA: TGTGCCAGCAGCCGAGGGGCGGCAGAGACCCAGTACTTC; CDR3: CASSRGAAETQYF
V: TRBV5-1; D: TRBD1; J: TRBJ1-2; size: -; DNA: TGCGCCAGCAGCTCAACAGGGGGCTATGGCTACACCTTC; CDR3: CASSSTGGYGYTF
V: TRBV29-1; D: -; J: TRBJ1-2; size: few; DNA: TGCAGCGCCAGATTTAACTATGGCTACACCTTC; CDR3: CSARFNYGYTF
V: TRBV29-1; D: -; J: TRBJ1-2; size: -; DNA: TGCAGCGTTGAGAGCGATGCTAACTATGGCTACACCTTC; CDR3: CSVESDANYGYTF
V: TRBV20-1; D: TRBD1; J: TRBJ2-7; size: -; DNA: TGCAGTGCTAAACCGGGACAGGGAAAGCCCTACGAGCAGTACTTC; CDR3: CSAKPGQGKPYEQYF
V: TRBV11-2; D: TRBD1; J: TRBJ2-5; size: -; DNA: TGTGCCAGCAGCTTCTACAGGGACAGGGGATCGTGGGAACAGTACTTC; CDR3: CASSFYRDRGSWEQYF
V: TRBV4-1; D: -; J: TRBJ1-2; size: -; DNA: TGCGCCAGCCGAGCCTTTGGAGGGATCGGCTATGGCTACACCTTC; CDR3: CASRAFGGIGYGYTF
V: TRBV3-1; D: -; J: TRBJ2-7; size: few; DNA: TGTGCCAGCAGCCAAGCCTGGCTGGTGGGAACGTACGAGCAGTACTTC; CDR3: CASSQAWLVGTYEQYF
V: TRBV2; D: TRBD1; J: TRBJ1-6; size: -; DNA: TGTGCCAGCAGTCGGGGACAGCCGATTTATTCACCCCTCCACTTT; CDR3: CASSRGQPIYSPLHF